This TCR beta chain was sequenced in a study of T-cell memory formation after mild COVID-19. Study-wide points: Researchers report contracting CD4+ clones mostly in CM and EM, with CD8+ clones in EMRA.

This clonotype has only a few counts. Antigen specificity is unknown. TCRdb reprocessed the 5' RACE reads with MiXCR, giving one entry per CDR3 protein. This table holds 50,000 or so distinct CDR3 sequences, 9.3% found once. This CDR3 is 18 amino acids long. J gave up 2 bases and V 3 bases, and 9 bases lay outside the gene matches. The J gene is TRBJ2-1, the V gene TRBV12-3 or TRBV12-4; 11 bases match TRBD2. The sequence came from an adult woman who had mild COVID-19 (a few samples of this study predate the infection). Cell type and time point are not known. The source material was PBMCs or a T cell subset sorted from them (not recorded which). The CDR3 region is CASSFVLAGGLTYNEQFF. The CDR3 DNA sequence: TGTGCCAGCAGTTTTGTCCTAGCGGGGGGCCTAACCTACAATGAGCAGTTCTTC.